The text below deals with one T cell receptor (beta chain). The germline V gene encodes CDR1 MNHEY and CDR2 SVGAGI. The ends were cut back, 8 bases at V and 2 bases at J, with 19 bases in the middle. The length of the CDR3 is 15 residues. The record originates from a study of blood T cell repertoires in COVID-19. Looking at the study overall: The United States, Italy and Spain provided the acute and convalescent COVID-19 samples. Nucleic acid was either cDNA or gDNA, and it came from T cells, B-cell-depleted T cells, or PBMCs.

Authors' data handling: Nucleated cell counts were estimated from reference gene primer amplification. Using immunoSEQ multiplex PCR, the repertoire was profiled, and TCRdb retains in-frame clones only, with some absent. That table is the source of V, J and clone size, and D and trimming were worked out from the DNA. The data contain 55,000 to 85,000 clones, 88% of them seen just once; the ten biggest clones take up approximately 5.5%. V and J are TRBV6-5 and TRBJ2-7; D gene unclear. The source material was peripheral blood. The clonotype comes from a human donor in a cohort sampled during active COVID-19. The CDR3 loop is CASASRVAATYEQYF. CDR3 nucleotide sequence: TGTGCCAGCGCCTCCCGCGTGGCGGCTACCTACGAGCAGTACTTC.